This TCR beta chain derives from a study of CD8 T cells in Susac syndrome (dated by TCRdb to between 2018 and 2021). Study-level background: Among the sequenced Susac syndrome patients, more than 5 had clinically active disease and about eight were in clinical remission. At blood withdrawal, Susac syndrome patients were either therapy-naive, taking corticosteroids (in some cases with IVIg as well), or taking IVIg alone. The study used repertoire sequencing to test whether antigen drove CD8+ T cell activation and differentiation in Susac syndrome. Overall results and qualifications from the work: The number of individuals in the TCR sequencing and HLA analysis was acknowledged as relatively small. In patients with Susac syndrome, the CD4+ T cell repertoire showed no detectable clonal expansion.

V lost 2 bases and J lost 6 bases; the stretch between them is 8 bases long. The CDR3 runs 13 amino acids, cysteine and phenylalanine included. The retained sequence is limited to the CDR3, 39 bases, with the frame set at the first base. As encoded in the germline V gene, CDR1 is MNHNS while CDR2 is SASEGT. A remark on this clonotype: Its antigen specificity is not known. No per-base quality is available; no much larger clone lies one base away.

Peripheral blood CD8+ and CD4+ T cells from healthy donors, Susac syndrome patients and multiple sclerosis patients were profiled using high-throughput TCR beta sequencing. The Susac syndrome patients fulfilled recently defined diagnostic criteria for definite or probable disease. Bulk CD8+ and CD4+ T cells were purified by magnetic negative isolation, while CD8+ TEMRA cells were enriched using FACS. Blood was collected in EDTA tubes and processed within 24 hours, with PBMCs isolated through density gradient centrifugation. PBMCs intended for TCR sequencing were cryopreserved in liquid nitrogen and thawed later in a water bath at 37 degrees C. Purity of sorted or isolated CD4+, CD8+ and CD8+ TEMRA cells was at least 90%. RNA was extracted with the RNeasy kit and roughly 0.45 to 1 ug was reverse transcribed using random hexamers. TCR beta CDR3 regions were amplified with the immunoSEQ multiplex PCR assay covering 54 Vbeta and 13 Jbeta segments. PCR amplification bias was corrected by using a synthetic template baseline for primer optimization and computational correction. The original pipeline was this. Reads were annotated to V, D and J genes according to IMGT and were analyzed with immunoSEQ Analyzer, with only productive sequences retained. To calculate clonality, Shannon entropy was normalized by log2 of the number of productive unique sequences and then subtracted from one. Public and private clones were assessed among the 100 most prevalent clones of each patient and control. A clone was defined as Susac-specific if it was absent from the healthy and MS cohorts, from about 1,100 published viral clones and from other ImmuneACCESS disease sequences. TCRdb redid the processing of the public reads, applying fastp at Q25 and MiXCR, and retained in-frame beta chains. Rows with one shared CDR3 protein collapse into an entry with the most common genes and DNA. V and J calls and clone size were set by TCRdb, not the authors. Counted in this sample were roughly 250,000 distinct CDR3 sequences; almost 97% of them appeared once. The ten largest make up around 0.093% of the sample.

The clonotype comes from a human donor with Susac syndrome. The rearranged segments are TRBV6-1 and TRBJ2-1; the D gene lacks a confident call. The sequenced sample was CD4+ T cells from PBMCs. The CDR3 in this case is CASSESWANEQFF. The DNA sequence is as follows: TGTGCCAGCAGTGAATCCTGGGCCAATGAGCAGTTCTTC.